The sequence of this T cell receptor beta chain was determined in a study of T cells in Graves' hyperthyroidism and ophthalmopathy. Germline V CDR1 and CDR2: KGHDR, SFDVKD. V was clipped by 5 bases and J by 4 bases; unmatched bases: 9. The CDR3 loop spans 17 amino acids. Study observations and caveats: Appearing also in blood were most of the thyroid clonotypes expanded above 0.001.

This clonotype showed up many times. Its specificity is not known. Using RNA transcripts as the source, TCR beta CDR3 regions were amplified. HTBI primers drove first-round RT-PCR of the TCR CDR3. TCRdb itself ran the multiplex PCR reads through MiXCR, one entry per CDR3 protein. Among under 350,000 distinct CDR3 sequences, around 23% were seen once, and the ten largest hold 50%. Participants, patients aged 18 to 65, had newly diagnosed hyperthyroidism with a duration under 2 months. Input material: blood. The V gene is TRBV24-1, the J gene TRBJ2-3; 12 bases fit TRBD2. The sequence came from a woman aged 50 to 65 with Graves' hyperthyroidism. DNA for the CDR3: TGTGCCACCAGTGGTACTAGCGGGAGGAAAGTGTCAGATACGCAGTATTTT. As protein: CATSGTSGRKVSDTQYF.